Each of the 31 T cell receptor beta chains below was sequenced from the same sample in a study of blood T cell repertoires in COVID-19. Libraries were prepared by immunoSEQ multiplex PCR; TCRdb keeps only in-frame clonotypes and omits some of them. The sample yields around 140,000 clones, roughly 83% seen once. The sequenced material came from peripheral blood. These receptors originate from a man in his sixties with acute or convalescent COVID-19.

This clone appeared once. The rearrangement links TRBV3-1 (or the pseudogene TRBV3-2) to TRBJ1-1; D perhaps matches TRBD1 (6 bases). From germline, CDR1 is LGHDT and CDR2 YNNKEL (reference sequence). The CDR3 has 15 amino acids. V was clipped by 3 bases and J by 5 bases, with 16 bases between them. For the CDR3, the DNA is TGTGCCAGCAGCCAGATGACAAACCAGGGGACTGAAGCTTTCTTT. Protein product: CASSQMTNQGTEAFF.

V gene TRBV3-1 (or the pseudogene TRBV3-2) combines with J gene TRBJ2-7; D gene ambiguous. The germline CDR1 and CDR2 sequences are LGHDT and YNNKEL (reference sequence). V lost 0 bases, J lost 1 base, and 7 bases lay in between. This CDR3 has 14 amino acids. CDR3 in amino acids: CASSQDRLSYEQYF. The CDR3 nucleotides are TGTGCCAGCAGCCAAGATAGACTTTCCTACGAGCAGTACTTC.

The V and J genes are TRBV4-2 and TRBJ2-3, with 11 bases fitting TRBD2. CDR1 is LGHNA and CDR2 is YNFKEQ in the germline V gene. This CDR3 spans 15 amino acids. The V gene end was trimmed by 1 base and the J gene end by 6 bases; junction bases not matched to a gene: 3. The CDR3: CASSQVSGGADTQYF. The CDR3 DNA reads as TGTGCCAGCAGCCAAGTTAGCGGGGGGGCTGATACGCAGTATTTT.

The chain couples TRBV7-9 to TRBJ1-1, with D tentatively TRBD1 (5 bases). CDR3 length: 14 residues. Germline V gene data show CDR1 as SEHNR and CDR2 as FQNEAQ (reference sequence). V lost 1 base to trimming and J lost 7 bases, with 13 bases between them. CDR3: CASSLVEGRGEAFF. CDR3 nucleotides: TGTGCCAGCAGCTTAGTGGAGGGGCGGGGTGAAGCTTTCTTT. Full variable domain (missing parts from reference TRBV7-9 and TRBJ1-1): DTGVSQNPRHKITKRGQNVTFRCDPISEHNRLYWYRQTLGQGPEFLTYFQNEAQLEKSRLLSDRFSAERPKGSFSTLEIQRTEQGDSAMYLCASSLVEGRGEAFFGQGTRLTVV.

The chain has TRBV19 and TRBJ1-4; unclear D gene. Trimming removed 5 bases from V and 0 bases from J, with 13 bases in between. The CDR3 is 16 residues long. Germline V gene sequence: CDR1 LNHDA, CDR2 SQIVND (reference sequence). CDR3 residues: CASSSSHGATNEKLFF. The CDR3 DNA reads TGTGCCAGTAGTTCAAGCCACGGTGCAACTAATGAAAAACTGTTTTTT.

The CDR3 DNA reads as TGTGCCAGCAGCCCTACTAGCGGGGGCACCACAGATACGCAGTATTTT. Its translation: CASSPTSGGTTDTQYF. The V gene is TRBV7-9, the J gene TRBJ2-3; 11 bases agree with TRBD2. Germline V CDR1 and CDR2: SEHNR, FQNEAQ (reference sequence). The J segment lost 2 bases and the V segment lost 5 bases, leaving 6 bases of the junction unmatched. CDR3 length: 16 residues.

V gene TRBV19 combines with J gene TRBJ2-3; TRBD1 matches 9 bases. V trimming: 3 bases; J trimming: 6 bases; junction bases outside the gene matches: 7. The CDR3 sequence is 15 residues long. Looked up from germline, CDR1 is LNHDA and CDR2 is SQIVND (reference sequence). CDR3 sequence (DNA): TGTGCCAGTAGTATTCCAGGGACAGGGTTTGATACGCAGTATTTT. Translating gives CASSIPGTGFDTQYF.

This clone was seen a handful of times. The chain recombines TRBV30 with TRBJ1-5; D unclear. Germline CDR1 and CDR2: GTSNPN and SVGIG (reference sequence). The CDR3 covers 13 residues. Trimming cost V 3 bases and J 6 bases, with 12 bases left between them. The CDR3 loop is CAWSNTPGQPQHF. The CDR3 region has the DNA TGTGCCTGGAGCAACACCCCTGGTCAGCCCCAGCATTTT.

J is TRBJ1-1 and V is TRBV12-3 or TRBV12-4; no definite D call. The CDR3 consists of 10 residues. V lost 8 bases to trimming and J lost 5 bases, with 6 bases between them. CDR3 DNA: TGTGCCAGCCGGGGAACTGAAGCTTTCTTT. Protein product: CASRGTEAFF.

The rearrangement uses TRBV6-2 or TRBV6-3 and TRBJ1-5; D not resolved. V was cut by 3 bases and J by 0 bases, with 6 bases left in between. CDR3 length: 14 amino acids. The germline gives CDR1 MNHEY, CDR2 SVGEGT. CDR3 sequence (DNA): TGTGCCAGCAGTTATGGAGATAGCAATCAGCCCCAGCATTTT. Translating gives CASSYGDSNQPQHF.

This chain joins TRBV10-3 and TRBJ2-7, with D perhaps TRBD1 (6 bases). The CDR3 contains 13 residues. Trimming took off 2 bases at V and 3 bases at J, with 8 bases between the two ends. Germline CDR1 is ENHRY and CDR2 is SYGVKD. DNA for the CDR3: TGTGCCATCAGTGAGCAGGGGATCTACGAGCAGTACTTC. Encoded protein: CAISEQGIYEQYF.

Written as DNA, the CDR3 is TGTGCCAGTAGTCCGGACAGGGGCTCCTATCGAGGCTACACCTTC. This translates into CASSPDRGSYRGYTF. This chain uses TRBV19 with TRBJ1-2, with 9 bases that match TRBD1. Germline CDR1 and CDR2: LNHDA and SQIVND (reference sequence). This CDR3 comprises 15 residues. Trimming took 5 bases from V and 8 from J; bases not matched to a gene: 12. Full variable domain (remainder filled in from reference TRBV19 and TRBJ1-2): DGGITQSPKYLFRKEGQNVTLSCEQNLNHDAMYWYRQDPGQGLRLIYYSQIVNDFQKGDIAEGYSVSREKKESFPLTVTSAQKNPTAFYLCASSPDRGSYRGYTFGSGTRLTVV.

As DNA, the CDR3 is TGCAGCGTTGAACCCTCCAACACTGAAGCTTTCTTT. This translates into CSVEPSNTEAFF. This sequence joins TRBV29-1 and TRBJ1-1; D not resolved. This CDR3 region has 12 residues. The V end was cut by 2 bases, the J end by 2 bases, with 6 bases between. In germline, CDR1 is SQVTM, CDR2 ANQGSEA.

This chain joins TRBV5-5 and TRBJ1-2, with TRBD1 identical over 7 bases. The CDR3 covers 19 residues. CDR1 and CDR2 from the germline V gene are SGHKS and YYEKEE (reference sequence). V was pared by 3 bases and J by 5 bases, with 22 bases of the junction left unmatched. As DNA, the CDR3 is TGTGCCAGCAGCTCGGAGCGCCGGGACAGTCTCGTTGGGGGGTATGGCTACACCTTC. Residues: CASSSERRDSLVGGYGYTF.

The V and J genes are TRBV19 and TRBJ1-4, with TRBD1 matching over 7 bases. V was clipped by 5 bases and J by 4 bases; unmatched bases: 4. This CDR3 contains 14 residues. Germline lookup yields CDR1 LNHDA and CDR2 SQIVND (reference sequence). In DNA, the CDR3 is TGTGCCAGTAGTGCGGGACAGCTTAATGAAAAACTGTTTTTT. Protein product: CASSAGQLNEKLFF.

This chain connects TRBV7-8 to TRBJ2-7; 9 bases align to TRBD1. The germline V gene has CDR1 SGHVS and CDR2 FQNEAQ. V gave up 7 bases and J gave up 6 bases; unmatched junction bases: 7. This CDR3 is built from 13 residues. CDR3 loop: CASKTGTGSEQYF. The CDR3 DNA reads TGTGCCAGCAAAACCGGGACAGGGAGCGAGCAGTACTTC.

This chain connects TRBV5-6 to TRBJ1-2, with unresolved D. The CDR3 extends over 14 amino acids. CDR1 and CDR2 (germline): SGHDT, YYEEEE. V was clipped by 1 base and J by 3 bases, with 10 bases between them. CDR3 in amino acids: CASSLFTEHYGYTF. As DNA, the CDR3 is TGTGCCAGCAGCTTGTTTACAGAGCACTATGGCTACACCTTC.

The chain combines TRBV7-8 with TRBJ2-2; TRBD1 matches at 9 bases. CDR1 is SGHVS, CDR2 FQNEAQ, per germline. With V trimmed by 1 base and J by 2 bases, 5 bases remained unmatched. CDR3 length: 17 residues. The CDR3 sequence is CASSLDPTGGNTGELFF. The CDR3 bases are TGTGCCAGCAGCTTAGACCCAACAGGGGGCAACACCGGGGAGCTGTTTTTT.

The chain is built from TRBV5-1 and TRBJ2-3; 8 bases fit TRBD2. Germline CDR1 reads SGHRS; CDR2 reads YFSETQ. J was trimmed by 3 bases and V by 4 bases; bases with no gene match: 4. The CDR3 is 14 amino acids. CDR3 DNA: TGCGCCAGCAGCGAACGACTAGCGACAGATACGCAGTATTTT. As protein: CASSERLATDTQYF.

This chain connects TRBV15 to TRBJ1-5, with D perhaps matching TRBD1 (5 bases). V was trimmed by 1 base and J by 5 bases, leaving 12 bases between them. The CDR3 length is 15 residues. Germline-derived CDR1 and CDR2 are LNHNV and YYDKDF (reference sequence). CDR3 sequence: CATSRVGREDQPQHF. The CDR3 DNA sequence: TGTGCCACCAGCAGAGTAGGCAGGGAGGATCAGCCCCAGCATTTT.

This sequence joins TRBV6-5 and TRBJ1-6, with 8 nucleotides matching TRBD1. Unmatched junction bases numbered 7, after V lost 7 bases and J lost 5 bases. Per the germline V gene, CDR1 is MNHEY and CDR2 is SVGAGI. CDR3 length: 15 amino acids. CDR3 DNA: TGTGCCAGCACCGAACAGGGGGAAGATAATTCACCCCTCCACTTT. Its protein product is CASTEQGEDNSPLHF.

This chain uses TRBV19 with TRBJ2-7, with TRBD1 as a possible D gene (5 bases). The CDR3 spans 16 residues. Germline CDR1 LNHDA, CDR2 SQIVND (reference sequence). The germline V and J ends were trimmed by 3 bases and 3 bases, with 18 bases remaining between them. The chain's CDR3 is CASSMAQAAGYYEQYF. In nucleotides, the CDR3 is TGTGCCAGTAGTATGGCACAGGCCGCAGGATACTACGAGCAGTACTTC.

The genes are TRBV12-3 or TRBV12-4 and TRBJ2-4; D might be TRBD1 (5 bases). The CDR3 is 12 residues long. With 2 bases removed from V and 15 bases from J, the gap between germline ends came to 14 bases. The chain's CDR3 is CASSLRQKDRYF. CDR3 nucleotides: TGTGCCAGCAGTTTAAGACAGAAAGACCGGTACTTC.

This clone was seen a few times. The chain combines TRBV29-1 with TRBJ1-1; 7 positions match TRBD1. This CDR3 is 14 amino acids long. With 2 bases clipped from V and 2 bases from J, the junction kept 5 bases outside the gene matches. The germline CDR1 and CDR2 sequences are SQVTM and ANQGSEA. CDR3 sequence: CSVEKGTANTEAFF. In DNA form, the CDR3 reads TGCAGCGTTGAAAAGGGGACAGCTAACACTGAAGCTTTCTTT.

The rearrangement uses TRBV13 and TRBJ2-2; 8 positions agree with TRBD1. Unmatched junction bases numbered 14, after V lost 3 bases and J lost 5 bases. Germline CDR1 reads PRHDT; CDR2 reads FYEKMQ (reference sequence). The CDR3 length is 18 residues. The DNA for the CDR3 is TGTGCCAGCAGCTTCAGGACAGGGAATCTCCTTGGGACCGGGGAGCTGTTTTTT. It translates to CASSFRTGNLLGTGELFF.

This chain links TRBV19 with TRBJ2-7; 7 positions match TRBD1. The junction had 5 bases not matched to a gene; V was cut back by 5 bases and J by 4 bases. The CDR3 totals 13 residues. Germline lookup yields CDR1 LNHDA and CDR2 SQIVND (reference sequence). In nucleotides, the CDR3 is TGTGCCAGTAGTTCACCGACAGGGTACGAGCAGTACTTC. Translation: CASSSPTGYEQYF.

The chain's CDR3 is CASRAESSYNEQFF. The CDR3 DNA sequence: TGTGCCAGCAGGGCCGAAAGCTCCTACAATGAGCAGTTCTTC. The chain links TRBV13 to TRBJ2-1; D is unclear. This CDR3 is 14 amino acids long. CDR1 is PRHDT and CDR2 is FYEKMQ in the germline V gene (reference sequence). Trimming removed 6 bases from V and 0 bases from J, with 9 bases in between.

This clone was observed a handful of times. DNA of the CDR3: TGTGCCAGTAGTGACCGGGACAGGGGGTACTATGGCTACACCTTC. This translates into CASSDRDRGYYGYTF. The chain combines TRBV19 with TRBJ1-2, with 11 positions matching TRBD1. The CDR3 is 15 amino acids. After removal of 5 bases from V and 3 bases from J, the junction contained 5 bases not matched to a gene. Per germline, CDR1 LNHDA and CDR2 SQIVND (reference sequence). Full variable domain (remainder filled in from reference TRBV19 and TRBJ1-2): DGGITQSPKYLFRKEGQNVTLSCEQNLNHDAMYWYRQDPGQGLRLIYYSQIVNDFQKGDIAEGYSVSREKKESFPLTVTSAQKNPTAFYLCASSDRDRGYYGYTFGSGTRLTVV.

V and J are TRBV5-4 and TRBJ1-3; the D gene is possibly TRBD1 (5 bases). There are 15 residues in the CDR3. Germline V gene lookup returns CDR1 SGHNT and CDR2 YYREEE (reference sequence). V lost 1 base and J lost 2, with 10 bases in between. CDR3 DNA: TGTGCCAGCAGCTTGCCCCAGGGCACTGGAAACACCATATATTTT. It encodes CASSLPQGTGNTIYF.

The chain recombines TRBV5-1 with TRBJ1-1; weak D call: TRBD1 (6 bases). The germline V and J ends were trimmed by 0 bases and 4 bases, with 13 bases remaining between them. CDR1 is SGHRS and CDR2 is YFSETQ in the germline V gene. The CDR3 has 15 amino acids. Written as DNA, the CDR3 is TGCGCCAGCAGCTTGGCCTTTGGACAGACCACTGAAGCTTTCTTT. Its protein is CASSLAFGQTTEAFF.

The chain recombines TRBV3-1 (or the pseudogene TRBV3-2) with TRBJ2-1; 9 nucleotides align to TRBD1. Germline loops: CDR1 LGHDT, CDR2 YNNKEL (reference sequence). Trimming cost V 1 base and J 9 bases; bases outside gene matches: 7. The CDR3 runs 15 residues. The CDR3 nucleotides are TGTGCCAGCAGCCAAGCCTTCACAGGGGGCTCTGAGCAGTTCTTC. Amino acid sequence: CASSQAFTGGSEQFF.